This TCR beta chain was identified in a study of T cells in Graves' hyperthyroidism and ophthalmopathy. Notes on the study in general: Most clonotypes expanded in thyroid above 0.001 were likewise present in blood.

The PBMCs studied were ones that came from around 10 ml fresh peripheral blood. TCR beta CDR3 sequences were amplified from RNA transcripts. A first-round RT-PCR of the TCR CDR3 used the HTBI primer set. TCRdb processed the multiplex PCR reads anew with MiXCR; each CDR3 protein has one entry. The sample carries about 420,000 distinct CDR3 sequences, 15% to 18% recorded once. As to this clonotype: Its specificity is unknown.

V lost 4 bases, J lost 5 bases, and 9 bases stayed unmatched. CDR3 size: 15 residues. Germline V gene lookup returns CDR1 MGHRA and CDR2 YSYEKL. The TCR comes from a woman younger than 35 with Graves' hyperthyroidism. This chain connects TRBV4-1 to TRBJ2-7, with 9 bases identical to TRBD2. The sequencing sample was made of blood. CDR3 in DNA: TGCGCCAGCAGCCCGAGCGCGGGGGGGGTCGACGAGCAGTACTTC. The encoded protein is CASSPSAGGVDEQYF.